These 17 T cell receptor beta chains were sequenced from one sample in a study of Ad26.COV2.S vaccination and SARS-CoV-2 variants. Sequenced by immunoSEQ multiplex PCR; TCRdb stores in-frame clones only, minus some. Here the sample spans roughly 400,000 clones, around 89% being singletons. The treatment: roughly 18 received Ad26.COV2.S at low or high dose, single or two shots; 5 received placebo; per-sample allocation not given. Each sample was drawn 63 days after the first injection (of vaccine or placebo). The input for sequencing was peripheral blood, taken in a trial of Ad26.COV2.S vaccine versus placebo. The source of these receptors is a person aged 18 to 59 who received the Ad26.COV2.S COVID-19 vaccine or a placebo.

The chain links TRBV4-1 to TRBJ2-1; D may be TRBD2 (5 bases). CDR1 and CDR2 from the germline V gene are MGHRA and YSYEKL. This CDR3 comprises 17 residues. The ends were cut back, 4 bases at V and 0 bases at J, with 16 bases in the middle. In DNA form, the CDR3 reads TGCGCCAGCAGCCTTCCTTCGGGGAGCTACTCCTACAATGAGCAGTTCTTC. Amino acid sequence: CASSLPSGSYSYNEQFF.

V gene TRBV28 combines with J gene TRBJ2-7; tentatively, D is TRBD1 or TRBD2 (6 bases each). Germline V gene lookup returns CDR1 MDHEN and CDR2 SYDVKM. Between the trimmed V and J ends, which lost 6 bases and 1 base, there was a span of 13 bases. The CDR3 is 14 residues long. CDR3 sequence: CASRKGGTSYEQYF. The CDR3 bases are TGTGCCAGCAGAAAGGGGGGTACTTCCTACGAGCAGTACTTC. Filled out from reference TRBV28 and TRBJ2-7, the complete variable domain reads DVKVTQSSRYLVKRTGEKVFLECVQDMDHENMFWYRQDPGLGLRLIYFSYDVKMKEKGDIPEGYSVSREKKERFSLILESASTNQTSMYLCASRKGGTSYEQYFGPGTRLTVT.

The chain has TRBV7-7 and TRBJ2-1; 8 bases are a match to TRBD2. Trimming took 7 bases from V and 9 from J; bases not matched to a gene: 14. The CDR3 covers 15 residues. The germline V gene encodes CDR1 SSHAT and CDR2 FNYEAQ (reference sequence). CDR3 coding DNA: TGTGCCAGCAACCAAGCCCCAGGACTAGCCGGTGAGCAGTTCTTC. It specifies CASNQAPGLAGEQFF.

CDR3 nucleotides: TGTGCCAGCAGCCAGGACAGGGGGAACACCGGGGAGCTGTTTTTT. This gives the protein CASSQDRGNTGELFF. V usage is TRBV7-7 and J usage is TRBJ2-2, with 9 bases lining up with TRBD1. Germline values: CDR1 SSHAT, CDR2 FNYEAQ (reference sequence). There are 15 residues in the CDR3. Losses at the gene ends were 5 bases for V and 1 base for J; bases not matched to a gene: 2.

The V call is TRBV7-9, the J call TRBJ1-1; D gene unclear. The CDR3 is made up of 13 amino acids. The V and J ends lost 6 bases and 2 bases respectively, with 10 bases between them. The germline CDR1 and CDR2 sequences are SEHNR and FQNEAQ (reference sequence). The CDR3 sequence: CASSHDVNTEAFF. DNA of the CDR3: TGTGCCAGCAGTCATGACGTAAACACTGAAGCTTTCTTT.

Concerning this clone itself: At one end, the junction sequence differs from germline, possibly due to a read error. V and J are TRBV5-8 and TRBJ2-7, with D perhaps matching TRBD2 (6 bases). Germline V CDR1 and CDR2: SGHTS, YDEGEE. The CDR3 contains 11 residues. The CDR3 spells CASSPRGTSIF. As DNA, the CDR3 is TGTGCCAGCAGCCCCCGGGGGACTTCGATCTTC.

This rearrangement joins TRBV27 to TRBJ1-2; D is undetermined. This CDR3 contains 13 residues. Germline loops: CDR1 MNHEY, CDR2 SMNVEV (reference sequence). Trimming left V 2 bases short and J 7 bases short, with 11 bases between. CDR3 DNA sequence: TGTGCCAGCAGTTTAGAGGGTGGCGGTGGCTACACCTTC. It yields the protein CASSLEGGGGYTF.

This rearrangement joins TRBV3-1 (or the pseudogene TRBV3-2) to TRBJ2-7; 11 bases agree with TRBD2. The V segment lost 4 bases and the J segment 7 bases; nucleotides outside the gene matches: 15. From germline, CDR1 is LGHDT and CDR2 YNNKEL (reference sequence). The length of the CDR3 is 17 residues. As DNA, the CDR3 is TGTGCCAGCAGCCCCAGCCCCATAGCGGGAGGGCGCCGGGAGCAGTACTTC. It yields the protein CASSPSPIAGGRREQYF.

The V call is TRBV15, the J call TRBJ1-1, with TRBD1 matching 8 bases. Germline V gene lookup returns CDR1 LNHNV and CDR2 YYDKDF (reference sequence). The CDR3 length is 13 residues. The J segment lost 3 bases and the V segment lost 3 bases, leaving 0 bases of the junction unmatched. The CDR3 is CATSRTGDTEAFF. For the CDR3, the DNA is TGTGCCACCAGCAGGACAGGGGACACTGAAGCTTTCTTT.

The CDR3 DNA sequence: TGTGCTAGTGGTCCCCAGGGGATGGGAAACATTCAGTACTTC. Translated: CASGPQGMGNIQYF. This chain uses TRBV12-5 with TRBJ2-4, with a possible D match to TRBD1 (6 bases). The CDR3 runs to 14 residues. Germline CDR1 and CDR2: LGHNT and FRNRAP. With 5 bases removed from V and 6 bases from J, the gap between germline ends came to 14 bases.

The V and J genes are TRBV27 and TRBJ2-3; maybe TRBD1 (8 bases). CDR1 is MNHEY, CDR2 SMNVEV, per germline (reference sequence). Trimming shortened V by 4 bases and J by 2 bases, and 19 bases separated the two germline ends. CDR3 length equals 17 residues. The CDR3: CASSYTRGTGTTDTQYF. The CDR3 region has the DNA TGTGCCAGCAGTTATACGCGGGGGACAGGAACCACAGATACGCAGTATTTT.

This clone was observed a few times. V and J are TRBV6-5 and TRBJ1-3; D is undetermined. Germline V CDR1 and CDR2: MNHEY, SVGAGI. This CDR3 is built from 14 residues. The germline V and J ends were trimmed by 6 bases and 2 bases, with 11 bases remaining between them. CDR3: CASRAHGPGNTIYF. In nucleotides, the CDR3 is TGTGCCAGCAGGGCCCATGGGCCTGGAAACACCATATATTTT.

The chain carries TRBV7-9 and TRBJ2-1; 7 nucleotides match TRBD2. Germline V gene data show CDR1 as SEHNR and CDR2 as FQNEAQ (reference sequence). V trimming: 5 bases; J trimming: 9 bases; junction bases outside the gene matches: 13. The CDR3 has 15 residues. DNA for the CDR3: TGTGCCAGCAGCCCTTGGGACTATTTTATTGGTGAGCAGTTCTTC. Residues: CASSPWDYFIGEQFF.

The chain combines TRBV25-1 with TRBJ1-1, with 10 bases matching TRBD1. Germline CDR1 MGHDK, CDR2 SYGVNS. This CDR3 region has 14 residues. The J segment lost 0 bases and the V segment lost 6 bases, leaving 1 base of the junction unmatched. CDR3 DNA: TGTGCCAGCAGAGGGACAGGGGTGAACACTGAAGCTTTCTTT. Encoded protein: CASRGTGVNTEAFF.

The chain carries TRBV19 and TRBJ2-5; no reliable D call. V was pared by 5 bases and J by 8 bases, with 12 bases between. This CDR3 comprises 12 residues. Germline loops: CDR1 LNHDA, CDR2 SQIVND (reference sequence). CDR3 nucleotides: TGTGCCAGTAGTCTGCATGGCGAAACCCAGTACTTC. Encoded protein: CASSLHGETQYF.

Points on this clone: A clone one base away is much larger, so this may be a read error. The chain links TRBV7-3 to TRBJ2-2; 13 bases agree with TRBD2. J lost 2 bases, V lost 2 bases, and 2 bases had no gene match. Germline V gives CDR1 SGHTA, CDR2 FQGTGA. The CDR3 runs 17 residues. The CDR3 DNA reads as TGTGCCAGCAGCTTAGGGGGACTAGCGGGAAACACCGGGGAGCTGTTTTTT. Translating it yields CASSLGGLAGNTGELFF.

V usage is TRBV4-3 and J usage is TRBJ2-1, with D possibly TRBD2 on 5 matching bases. This CDR3 contains 14 residues. With 0 bases removed from V and 4 bases from J, the gap between germline ends came to 7 bases. Germline V lookup: CDR1 LGHNA, CDR2 YSLEER. CDR3 loop: CASSQERRYNEQFF. In nucleotides, the CDR3 is TGCGCCAGCAGCCAAGAGAGGAGGTACAATGAGCAGTTCTTC.